The text below deals with one T cell receptor beta chain. This sample was included in a study of blood T cells in healthy people across ages. Study information: About one barcoded beta molecule per two T cells came from capture by template switching.

The CDR3 is made up of 15 amino acids. Sample-barcoded 5' priming and a J-beta primer mix drove a second PCR of about 6 to 11 cycles. From the 5' RACE reads, TCRdb called clonotypes with MiXCR, one entry per CDR3 protein. The sample shows 700,000 or so distinct CDR3 sequences, roughly 43% of them seen only once. No fewer than 7 million PBMCs went into each sample. The source material was blood. This receptor was identified in a man of 80 years or more in good health. The V call is TRBV21-1, the J call TRBJ2-5; the table gives TRBD2 as D, unverified against the DNA. TRBV21-1 is listed as a pseudogene. The CDR3 region is CASSGTSGSKETQYF. CDR3 coding DNA: TGTGCCAGCAGCGGGACTAGCGGGAGCAAGGAGACCCAGTACTTC.